Listed below are T cell receptor beta chains from one sample, sequenced in a study of blood T cells in healthy people across ages. A single record per CDR3 protein comes from TCRdb applying MiXCR to the 5' RACE reads. The table records just over 800,000 distinct CDR3 sequences, around 62% of them present only once. The sample was blood. Receptor source: a young man in good health. Both conserved end residues are part of each CDR3. Clone size is shown for a subset of rows, as once, few, many or a class of expanded clone.

V gene	J gene	clone size	CDR3 length	CDR3 protein
TRBV5-1	TRBJ2-3	.	17	CASSLEHAGPSIDTQYF
TRBV4-3	TRBJ2-1	.	15	CASSQVHRGYNEQFF
TRBV4-2	TRBJ2-3	few	14	CASSQVGGGDTQYF
TRBV9	TRBJ1-5	.	14	CASSVGSMGQPQHF
TRBV27	.	.	16	CASSLVASGGQETQYF
TRBV29-1	TRBJ2-7	.	12	CSARTAPYEQYF
TRBV27	TRBJ2-7	many	14	CASSLGTASYEQYF
TRBV7-3	TRBJ2-3	.	14	CVSSLYAPTDTQYF
TRBV6-6	TRBJ2-1	once	16	CASSSNNRGAYNEQFF
TRBV29-1	TRBJ2-5	few	14	CSVPTGTTQETQYF
TRBV7-2	TRBJ2-3	.	18	CASSLATALGLSTDTQYF
TRBV3-1	.	.	15	CASSRGGDGGETQYF
TRBV20-1	TRBJ2-3	.	15	CSALWGAFSTDTQYF
TRBV4-2	TRBJ2-1	few	16	CASSQDFTGGELEQFF
TRBV15	.	few	12	CATSRVGNEQYF
TRBV18	TRBJ1-1	once	12	CASSPQDGEAFF
TRBV13	TRBJ2-5	few	14	CASSLDPAGETQYF
TRBV20-1	TRBJ2-5	.	15	CSARDLGTGDETQYF
TRBV20-1	TRBJ2-4	.	14	CSETSKDASYELYF
TRBV28	TRBJ2-5	.	17	CASSSMGSGGGQETQYF
TRBV24-1	TRBJ2-1	.	11	CATSGSNEQFF
TRBV3-1	TRBJ2-4	.	15	CASSGRALAKNIQYF
TRBV20-1	TRBJ1-4	.	18	CSAVQTAQAFATNEKLFF
TRBV20-1	TRBJ1-6	.	15	CSATYGQRGDSPLHF
TRBV29-1	TRBJ2-3	few	13	CSGSGSLADTQYF
TRBV7-8	TRBJ2-3	.	12	CASRLGNDPQYF
TRBV20-1	TRBJ1-2	.	13	CSAGDRASYGYTF
TRBV14	TRBJ1-6	.	16	CASSRGTGGYNSPHHF
TRBV20-1	.	.	14	CSAREYKAVYEQYF
TRBV7-2	.	.	16	CASSPRLAGGLDEQYF
TRBV10-2	TRBJ1-1	.	15	CASANIGNPNTEAFF
TRBV25-1	TRBJ2-6	.	18	CASSEVPGGVSGANVLTF
TRBV7-2	TRBJ1-2	.	16	CASSLDRAWSNYGYTF
TRBV5-1	TRBJ2-3	.	17	CASSLARVGLSTDTQYF
TRBV5-1	TRBJ2-3	once	15	CASSPGQGRTDTQYF
TRBV10-3	TRBJ1-1	.	15	CAISESQGPTSEAFF
TRBV20-1	TRBJ2-5	.	10	CSASTGTQYF
TRBV29-1	TRBJ2-7	.	12	CSVQDSSYEQYF
TRBV30	TRBJ2-6	.	16	CALDGGPHSGANVLTF
TRBV3-1	TRBJ2-1	.	17	CASSLLGLAGGNNEQFF
TRBV5-1	TRBJ2-3	.	15	CASNTWSGETDTQYF
TRBV2	TRBJ2-3	.	15	CASRGPGVGTDTQYF
TRBV9	.	.	15	CASSRGGLAGGEQYF